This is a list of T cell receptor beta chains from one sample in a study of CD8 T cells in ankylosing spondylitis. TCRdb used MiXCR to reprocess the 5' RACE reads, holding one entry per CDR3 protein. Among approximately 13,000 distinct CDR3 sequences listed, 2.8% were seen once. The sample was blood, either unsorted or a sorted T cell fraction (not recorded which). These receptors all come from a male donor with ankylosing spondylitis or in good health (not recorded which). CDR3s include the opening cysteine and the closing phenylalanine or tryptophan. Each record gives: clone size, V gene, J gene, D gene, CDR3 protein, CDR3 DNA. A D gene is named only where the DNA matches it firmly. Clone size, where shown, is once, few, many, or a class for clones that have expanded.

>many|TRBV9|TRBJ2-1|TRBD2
CASSVGASGGYNEQFF
TGTGCCAGCAGCGTAGGGGCTAGCGGGGGGTACAATGAGCAGTTCTTC
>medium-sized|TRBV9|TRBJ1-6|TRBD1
CASSATGGFNSPLHF
TGTGCCAGCAGCGCGACAGGGGGATTTAATTCACCCCTCCACTTT
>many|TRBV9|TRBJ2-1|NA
CASSGGTLGNNEQFF
TGTGCCAGCAGCGGCGGGACTTTGGGGAACAATGAGCAGTTCTTC
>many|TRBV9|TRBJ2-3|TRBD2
CASSVAPMGRGGHPDTQYF
TGTGCCAGCAGCGTAGCTCCGATGGGGCGGGGGGGCCACCCAGATACGCAGTATTTT
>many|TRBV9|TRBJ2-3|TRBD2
CASSVGSSGGTDTQYF
TGTGCCAGCAGCGTAGGGTCTAGCGGGGGCACAGATACGCAGTATTTT
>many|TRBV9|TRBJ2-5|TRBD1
CASSLPGQVETQYF
TGTGCCAGCAGCTTGCCGGGACAGGTAGAGACCCAGTACTTC
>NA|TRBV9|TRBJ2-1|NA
CASSVSLEGSYNEQFF
TGTGCCAGCAGCGTATCCCTCGAGGGCTCCTACAATGAGCAGTTCTTC
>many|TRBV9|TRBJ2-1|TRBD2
CASSEGNPRGLAGWQSSYNEQFF
TGTGCCAGCAGCGAGGGAAATCCTCGGGGGCTAGCGGGTTGGCAGAGCTCCTACAATGAGCAGTTCTTC
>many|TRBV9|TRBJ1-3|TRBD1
CASSIAGTGYSGNTIYF
TGTGCCAGCAGCATTGCCGGGACAGGTTACTCCGGAAACACCATATATTTT
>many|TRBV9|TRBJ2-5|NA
CASSVRSRTEEIGETQYF
TGTGCCAGCAGCGTCCGATCTAGGACGGAGGAAATCGGGGAGACCCAGTACTTC
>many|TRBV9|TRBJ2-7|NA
CASSVGDGSEQYF
TGTGCCAGCAGCGTAGGAGACGGATCAGAGCAGTACTTC
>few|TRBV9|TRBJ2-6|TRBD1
CASSAPTGPFTSGANVLTF
TGTGCCAGCAGCGCTCCGACAGGGCCTTTTACGTCTGGGGCCAACGTCCTGACTTTC
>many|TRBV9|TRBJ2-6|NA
CASSTPRTAPSNSGANVLTF
TGTGCCAGCAGCACACCTAGGACAGCCCCTAGTAACTCTGGGGCCAACGTCCTGACTTTC
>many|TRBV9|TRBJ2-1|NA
CASSPGPNYNEQFF
TGTGCCAGCAGCCCGGGACCAAACTACAATGAGCAGTTCTTC
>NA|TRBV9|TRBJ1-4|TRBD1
CASSVAGGTTNEKLFF
TGTGCCAGCAGCGTTGCAGGGGGCACGACTAATGAAAAACTGTTTTTT
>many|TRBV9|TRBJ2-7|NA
CASSVATDYEQYF
TGTGCCAGCAGCGTAGCGACAGACTACGAGCAGTACTTC
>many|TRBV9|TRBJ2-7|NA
CASSVGSPGEPSYEQYF
TGTGCCAGCAGCGTAGGATCCCCCGGGGAACCCTCCTACGAGCAGTACTTC
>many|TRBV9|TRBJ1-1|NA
CASSPRSGVGGAEAFF
TGTGCCAGCAGCCCGCGTTCGGGGGTAGGGGGAGCTGAAGCTTTCTTT
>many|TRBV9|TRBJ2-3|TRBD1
CASSIEPHNPGTDTDTQYF
TGTGCCAGCAGCATAGAGCCCCACAACCCTGGGACAGACACAGATACGCAGTATTTT
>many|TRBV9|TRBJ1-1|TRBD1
CASSAGGQIMNTEAFF
TGTGCCAGCAGCGCCGGGGGACAGATAATGAACACTGAAGCTTTCTTT
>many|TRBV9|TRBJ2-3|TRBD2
CASSAGGGGTDTQYF
TGTGCCAGCAGCGCCGGCGGGGGTGGCACAGATACGCAGTATTTT
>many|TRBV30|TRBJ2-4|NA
CAWSLRKNIQYF
TGTGCCTGGTCTTTGAGAAAAAACATTCAGTACTTC